The sequence of this TCR beta chain was determined in a study of long-term antiretroviral therapy in people with HIV. Version v3.0 of the immunoSEQ assay was performed at survey level. The assay was immunoSEQ multiplex PCR, and TCRdb's table has in-frame clones only and misses some. The data contain some 47,000 clones, nearly 95% of them seen just once; the ten biggest clones take up less than 3%. The V and J ends lost 0 bases and 0 bases respectively, with 10 bases between them. The CDR3 length is 16 residues. Germline V lookup: CDR1 SGHNT, CDR2 YYREEE (reference sequence). Per donor, a minimum of one pre-ART and a minimum of two post-ART PBMC samples were available.

The starting material was unsorted PBMCs, obtained 3.7 years after starting antiretroviral therapy. This receptor was identified in a woman aged 45-65 years with HIV. The rearrangement links TRBV5-4 to TRBJ2-1; no definite D call. The CDR3 is CASSLDRPRSYNEQFF. The CDR3, as DNA: TGTGCCAGCAGCTTGGATAGGCCCCGCTCCTACAATGAGCAGTTCTTC.